These 32 T cell receptor beta chains came from one sample sequenced in a study of T cell changes during pregnancy in multiple sclerosis. Sequencing was performed with immunoSEQ multiplex PCR; in TCRdb, only in-frame clones are kept and a portion is missing. The sample has 10,000 or so clones; over 80% are singletons. The material was CD8+ T cells from peripheral blood mononuclear cells, obtained in the third trimester of pregnancy. All receptors derive from a female donor in good health, enrolled as a control in a pregnancy study.

V and J are TRBV4-3 and TRBJ2-7; 9 bases map to TRBD2. The CDR3 contains 15 residues. Germline V lookup: CDR1 LGHNA, CDR2 YSLEER. J was trimmed by 2 bases and V by 0 bases; bases with no gene match: 2. The CDR3 spells CASSQDSSGAYEQYF. Here the CDR3 DNA reads TGCGCCAGCAGCCAAGATTCTAGCGGGGCCTACGAGCAGTACTTC.

Here the CDR3 reads CASSGSGDYGSNEQFF. For the CDR3, the DNA is TGTGCCAGCAGTGGGTCCGGCGACTATGGCTCCAATGAGCAGTTCTTC. V and J are TRBV27 and TRBJ2-1, with D possibly matching TRBD2 (5 bases). V was shortened by 5 bases and J by 6 bases, with 20 bases between the two germline ends. CDR1 is MNHEY, CDR2 SMNVEV, per germline (reference sequence). The CDR3 covers 16 residues.

The chain employs TRBV10-3 and TRBJ2-1, with TRBD2 as a possible D gene (6 bases). From germline, CDR1 is ENHRY and CDR2 SYGVKD. V gave up 4 bases and J gave up 4 bases, with 11 bases separating them. The CDR3 has 14 amino acids. The CDR3 nucleotides are TGTGCCATCAGTGTGAGCGGGCTTTACAATGAGCAGTTCTTC. Its translation: CAISVSGLYNEQFF.

The rearrangement links TRBV13 to TRBJ2-5; D perhaps matches TRBD2 (5 bases). The CDR3 loop spans 13 amino acids. Germline CDR1 reads PRHDT; CDR2 reads FYEKMQ (reference sequence). V was clipped by 3 bases and J by 4 bases, with 9 bases between them. CDR3 loop: CASSFGGGETQYF. CDR3 bases: TGTGCCAGCAGCTTCGGCGGAGGAGAGACCCAGTACTTC.

By proportion, this clone is medium-sized. This chain uses TRBV6-4 with TRBJ1-2; D ambiguous. The V end was cut by 0 bases, the J end by 0 bases, with 8 bases between. The CDR3 length is 15 residues. Germline CDR1 MRHNA, CDR2 SNTAGT. The CDR3 sequence is CASSDSRDSNYGYTF. CDR3 DNA sequence: TGTGCCAGCAGTGACTCGAGAGATTCTAACTATGGCTACACCTTC.

V and J are TRBV11-2 and TRBJ1-2, with 9 bases fitting TRBD1. Germline V CDR1 and CDR2: SGHAT, FQNNGV. The trim removed 5 bases at V and 6 bases at J, leaving 10 bases unmatched. CDR3 size: 15 residues. The CDR3 region is CASSLDRGGTDGYTF. The CDR3 DNA is TGTGCCAGCAGCCTCGACAGGGGGGGGACTGATGGCTACACCTTC.

This sequence joins TRBV6-4 and TRBJ2-2, with TRBD2 matching over 8 bases. Germline-derived CDR1 and CDR2 are MRHNA and SNTAGT. The CDR3 loop spans 16 amino acids. Losses at the gene ends were 2 bases for V and 6 bases for J; bases not matched to a gene: 8. Here the CDR3 reads CASSDGRRGAPGELFF. For the CDR3, the DNA is TGTGCCAGCAGTGACGGGCGGCGGGGGGCCCCCGGGGAGCTGTTTTTT.

V is TRBV7-9 and J is TRBJ1-3; perhaps TRBD1 as D (5 bases). Germline CDR1 SEHNR, CDR2 FQNEAQ (reference sequence). The ends were cut back, 5 bases at V and 4 bases at J, with 9 bases in the middle. The CDR3 sequence is 13 residues long. CDR3 sequence: CASSHRQGNTIYF. The CDR3 region has the DNA TGTGCCAGCAGCCACAGACAGGGAAACACCATATATTTT.

V usage is TRBV29-1 and J usage is TRBJ1-1, with TRBD1 matching over 8 bases. Per germline, CDR1 SQVTM and CDR2 ANQGSEA. The junction had 4 bases not matched to a gene; V was cut back by 7 bases and J by 0 bases. This CDR3 spans 13 amino acids. The CDR3, as DNA: TGCAGCGGTGAGACAGGGGTGAACACTGAAGCTTTCTTT. Protein sequence: CSGETGVNTEAFF. The whole variable domain, remainder taken from reference TRBV29-1 and TRBJ1-1, is SAVISQKPSRDICQRGTSLTIQCQVDSQVTMMFWYRQQPGQSLTLIATANQGSEATYESGFVIDKFPISRPNLTFSTLTVSNMSPEDSSIYLCSGETGVNTEAFFGQGTRLTVV.

The chain has TRBV5-5 and TRBJ2-5; 11 bases are shared with TRBD2. The germline V gene encodes CDR1 SGHKS and CDR2 YYEKEE (reference sequence). Trimming at V came to 3 bases and at J to 1 base, leaving 5 bases not matched to a gene. This CDR3 comprises 16 residues. CDR3 region: CASSSGTSGFQETQYF. CDR3 coding DNA: TGTGCCAGCAGCTCCGGGACTAGCGGATTCCAAGAGACCCAGTACTTC.

This sequence joins TRBV6-5 and TRBJ1-2; TRBD1 aligns across 9 bases. The germline CDR1 and CDR2 sequences are MNHEY and SVGAGI. V trimming: 5 bases; J trimming: 4 bases; junction bases outside the gene matches: 2. The CDR3 is 13 residues long. The CDR3 is CASSPDRGYGYTF. The CDR3 bases are TGTGCCAGCAGTCCGGACAGGGGCTATGGCTACACCTTC.

This sequence joins TRBV10-3 and TRBJ1-1, with a weak D call TRBD1 (5 bases). The CDR3 runs 13 residues. The germline gives CDR1 ENHRY, CDR2 SYGVKD. V lost 9 bases and J lost 1, with 12 bases in between. CDR3 region: CAIGGVRNTEAFF. The CDR3 nucleotides read TGTGCCATTGGGGGGGTGCGGAACACTGAAGCTTTCTTT.

This chain joins TRBV4-1 and TRBJ1-5; 7 bases are a match to TRBD1. The CDR3 contains 12 residues. Trimming at V came to 5 bases and at J to 9 bases, leaving 4 bases not matched to a gene. Germline CDR1 MGHRA, CDR2 YSYEKL. CDR3 protein: CASSFQGGPQHF. DNA of the CDR3: TGCGCCAGCAGCTTCCAGGGGGGGCCCCAGCATTTT.

This chain links TRBV7-6 with TRBJ2-1; the match to TRBD2 covers 8 bases. The CDR3 length is 16 residues. V was pared by 5 bases and J by 0 bases, with 6 bases of the junction left unmatched. Germline V lookup: CDR1 SGHVS, CDR2 FNYEAQ. CDR3 nucleotide sequence: TGTGCCAGCAGCAGCCGGGGGGGGAGCTCCTACAATGAGCAGTTCTTC. Translated: CASSSRGGSSYNEQFF.

The gene calls are TRBV9 and TRBJ2-7; TRBD1 matches at 8 bases. The germline V gene has CDR1 SGDLS and CDR2 YYNGEE. Germline trimming cut 4 bases from V and 2 bases from J; bases unmatched to any gene: 5. The CDR3 has 14 amino acids. The CDR3, as DNA: TGTGCCAGCAGCTTCCGGACAGGGCCCTACGAGCAGTACTTC. Its translation: CASSFRTGPYEQYF.

The chain recombines TRBV4-2 with TRBJ2-7; 8 bases match TRBD2. From germline, CDR1 is LGHNA and CDR2 YNFKEQ. V was clipped by 2 bases and J by 0 bases; unmatched bases: 15. There are 19 residues in the CDR3. The CDR3 DNA follows: TGTGCCAGCAGCCAACCTTTAATTTATAGCGGGAACCTCTCCTACGAGCAGTACTTC. Translating it yields CASSQPLIYSGNLSYEQYF.

This clone is deemed medium-sized. The rearrangement uses TRBV28 and TRBJ1-2; TRBD1 matches at 7 bases. The CDR3 runs to 15 residues. Looked up from germline, CDR1 is MDHEN and CDR2 is SYDVKM. The V gene end was trimmed by 6 bases and the J gene end by 5 bases; junction bases not matched to a gene: 12. The CDR3 loop reads CASREVEGAGYGYTF. The DNA for the CDR3 is TGTGCCAGCAGGGAGGTCGAGGGGGCAGGATATGGCTACACCTTC.

The chain employs TRBV28 and TRBJ1-1; D is possibly TRBD1 (5 bases). Trimming shortened V by 5 bases and J by 1 base, and 14 bases separated the two germline ends. This CDR3 comprises 15 residues. From germline, CDR1 is MDHEN and CDR2 SYDVKM. The CDR3 DNA follows: TGTGCCAGCAGTCCCATAGGGGTTCCGAACACTGAAGCTTTCTTT. Amino acid sequence: CASSPIGVPNTEAFF.

The chain employs TRBV10-1 and TRBJ1-3; 9 bases are a match to TRBD1. The CDR3 length is 16 residues. Germline V gene data show CDR1 as WNHNN and CDR2 as SYGVQD (reference sequence). Trimming took 6 bases from V and 6 from J; bases not matched to a gene: 12. The CDR3 region is CASRSMRQGDENTIYF. In DNA, the CDR3 is TGCGCCAGCAGATCCATGAGACAGGGGGATGAAAACACCATATATTTT.

The V call is TRBV4-2, the J call TRBJ2-7, with 9 bases that match TRBD2. V shed 0 bases, J shed 3 bases, and the junction held 3 bases outside the gene matches. CDR1 LGHNA and CDR2 YNFKEQ come from the germline V gene. The CDR3 loop spans 15 amino acids. The CDR3 spells CASSQDPAGGYEQYF. In DNA, the CDR3 is TGTGCCAGCAGCCAAGATCCAGCGGGGGGCTACGAGCAGTACTTC.

The chain joins TRBV7-2 to TRBJ2-3; D perhaps matches TRBD2 (6 bases). Germline lookup yields CDR1 SGHTA and CDR2 FQGNSA. The CDR3 loop spans 16 amino acids. V was pared by 1 base and J by 3 bases, with 14 bases between. CDR3: CASSLEWRAGTDTQYF. DNA for the CDR3: TGTGCCAGCAGCTTAGAGTGGAGGGCGGGGACAGATACGCAGTATTTT.

The CDR3 sequence: CATSRVASGTDTQYF. In DNA form, the CDR3 reads TGTGCCACCAGCAGAGTGGCTAGCGGCACAGATACGCAGTATTTT. This chain joins TRBV15 and TRBJ2-3; tentative D call: TRBD2 (6 bases). V dropped 1 base and J dropped 1 base, with 9 bases sitting between them. The CDR3 runs 15 residues. Germline V CDR1 and CDR2: LNHNV, YYDKDF (reference sequence).

The chain couples TRBV5-6 to TRBJ2-1, with 10 bases matching TRBD2. This CDR3 has 15 residues. Trimming took 0 bases from V and 7 from J; bases not matched to a gene: 4. Germline loops: CDR1 SGHDT, CDR2 YYEEEE. This CDR3 is CASSLGAGGGNEQFF. CDR3 sequence (DNA): TGTGCCAGCAGCTTGGGAGCGGGGGGGGGTAATGAGCAGTTCTTC.

V and J are TRBV7-9 and TRBJ1-4, with D possibly matching TRBD1 (5 bases). The CDR3 spans 17 residues. Per germline, CDR1 SEHNR and CDR2 FQNEAQ (reference sequence). V shed 0 bases and J shed 4 bases, with 15 bases lying between them. CDR3 DNA: TGTGCCAGCAGCTTAGCCCTGCGACAGCAGGGTAATGAAAAACTGTTTTTT. Residues: CASSLALRQQGNEKLFF.

This sequence joins TRBV19 and TRBJ2-3; 11 positions agree with TRBD2. V lost 1 base, J lost 0 bases, and 6 bases stayed unmatched. The germline V gene has CDR1 LNHDA and CDR2 SQIVND (reference sequence). The CDR3 is 18 residues long. The CDR3 spells CASSIALAGGPSTDTQYF. DNA for the CDR3: TGTGCCAGTAGTATAGCCCTAGCGGGGGGCCCTAGCACAGATACGCAGTATTTT.

V gene TRBV15 combines with J gene TRBJ2-5; the D gene is possibly TRBD2 (7 bases). CDR1 is LNHNV and CDR2 is YYDKDF in the germline V gene (reference sequence). The V and J ends lost 2 bases and 3 bases respectively, with 16 bases between them. The CDR3 is 16 amino acids. The CDR3 protein is CATSRPHQGREETQYF. CDR3 in DNA: TGTGCCACCAGCAGACCCCACCAGGGGAGGGAAGAGACCCAGTACTTC.

The chain employs TRBV28 and TRBJ1-1; 8 nucleotides line up with TRBD1. The germline CDR1 and CDR2 sequences are MDHEN and SYDVKM. V lost 2 bases to trimming and J lost 10 bases; unmatched junction nucleotides: 9. The CDR3 extends over 14 amino acids. CDR3 sequence reads: CASSLMVTGVGAFF. The CDR3 nucleotides are TGTGCCAGCAGTTTAATGGTGACAGGGGTAGGAGCTTTCTTT.

The rearrangement uses TRBV4-1 and TRBJ1-1, with no clear D. The CDR3 is 13 residues long. Germline CDR1 is MGHRA and CDR2 is YSYEKL. The V gene lost 9 bases and the J gene lost 9 bases, with 20 bases spanning the gap. CDR3 protein: CASEEEGFGKAFF. DNA of the CDR3: TGCGCCAGTGAGGAGGAAGGGTTCGGGAAAGCTTTCTTT.

The chain joins TRBV28 to TRBJ2-1, with 7 bases lining up with TRBD1. Germline loops: CDR1 MDHEN, CDR2 SYDVKM. Losses at the gene ends were 2 bases for V and 4 bases for J; bases not matched to a gene: 2. CDR3 length equals 14 residues. CDR3 in amino acids: CASSLMTGYNEQFF. The CDR3 DNA is TGTGCCAGCAGTTTAATGACAGGGTACAATGAGCAGTTCTTC. The variable domain in full, with the rest retrieved from reference TRBV28 and TRBJ2-1, is DVKVTQSSRYLVKRTGEKVFLECVQDMDHENMFWYRQDPGLGLRLIYFSYDVKMKEKGDIPEGYSVSREKKERFSLILESASTNQTSMYLCASSLMTGYNEQFFGPGTRLTVL.

A single count supports this clone. The V and J genes are TRBV7-9 and TRBJ2-1; 12 positions agree with TRBD2. This CDR3 contains 16 residues. Trimming took 2 bases from V and 8 from J; bases not matched to a gene: 7. The V gene's germline CDR1 is SEHNR and CDR2 FQNEAQ (reference sequence). The CDR3 DNA is TGTGCCAGCAGCTTACGACTAGCGGGGGAGGGCGATGAGCAGTTCTTC. As protein: CASSLRLAGEGDEQFF.

This CDR3 is CASSFQYRGEKLFF. As DNA, the CDR3 is TGTGCCAGCAGTTTCCAATACAGGGGCGAAAAACTGTTTTTT. V and J are TRBV27 and TRBJ1-4; 7 nucleotides line up with TRBD1. Germline trimming cut 3 bases from V and 8 bases from J; bases unmatched to any gene: 6. The CDR3 totals 14 residues. Germline CDR1 and CDR2: MNHEY and SMNVEV (reference sequence).

The V call is TRBV5-4, the J call TRBJ1-2; no clear D. V shed 7 bases and J shed 6 bases, with 13 bases lying between them. CDR3 length: 12 amino acids. Germline CDR1 is SGHNT and CDR2 is YYREEE (reference sequence). CDR3 amino acids: CASLGGRDGYTF. CDR3 in DNA: TGTGCCAGCCTCGGAGGGCGTGATGGCTACACCTTC.